What follows are 3 T cell receptor beta chains derived from one specimen sequenced in a study of OX40 agonist ivuxolimab in advanced cancers. Profiling relied on immunoSEQ multiplex PCR, and the TCRdb table lists in-frame clones only, not all of them. This table holds about 94,000 clones, 90% to 95% found once. Here the sequenced sample was CD4+ or CD8+ T cells sorted from blood, taken in a trial of the OX40 agonist ivuxolimab. These receptors were collected from an adult with an advanced solid tumor such as melanoma, head and neck, liver or kidney cancer.

V and J are TRBV7-3 and TRBJ1-5, with unresolved D. The germline V gene has CDR1 SGHTA and CDR2 FQGTGA. V lost 1 base to trimming and J lost 8 bases, with 9 bases between them. This CDR3 comprises 13 residues. The DNA for the CDR3 is TGTGCCAGCAGCTTAAACGTTTGGGAGCCCCAGCATTTT. It is translated as CASSLNVWEPQHF.

The chain has TRBV6-7 and TRBJ1-2; possibly TRBD1 for D (5 bases). TRBV6-7 is classed as an ORF, of uncertain function. V was clipped by 0 bases and J by 5 bases, with 16 bases between them. The CDR3 is made up of 16 amino acids. The CDR3 here is CASSYSPGAGSYGYTF. The CDR3 region has the DNA TGTGCCAGCAGTTACTCGCCTGGGGCTGGGAGTTATGGCTACACCTTC.

The gene calls are TRBV5-1 and TRBJ2-6; D may be TRBD1 (6 bases). CDR3 size: 14 residues. V lost 7 bases to trimming and J lost 0 bases, with 8 bases between them. Per the germline V gene, CDR1 is SGHRS and CDR2 is YFSETQ. CDR3 nucleotides: TGCGCCAGCGTGGACAGCTCTGGGGCCAACGTCCTGACTTTC. Translation gives CASVDSSGANVLTF.